This TCR beta chain was profiled in a study of CD4 T cells in relation to SARS-CoV-2 and coronaviruses. Study in general: Negative control cultures got HIV-1 Nef peptides or no peptide. The HLA restriction of the shared crossreactive spike epitopes was mapped.

CDR1 and CDR2 (germline): SGHRS, YFSETQ. The germline V and J ends were trimmed by 0 bases and 5 bases, with 12 bases remaining between them. The length of the CDR3 is 15 residues. A note on this clone: Its antigen is unidentified.

Whole-study findings and limits: This crossreactivity analysis covered spike protein alone, no other viral proteins.

CD4+ T cells from unexposed donors were obtained before the COVID-19 pandemic (2011-2018). After roughly 9 days of culture, CD4+ T cells were isolated. As cell numbers allowed, unexposed-donor CD4+ T cells faced SARS-CoV-2 S/N and four cold-coronavirus spikes. TCRdb keeps only in-frame clones here, not all; method: immunoSEQ multiplex PCR. Here the sample spans some 16,000 clones, roughly 85% being singletons. The origin of this receptor is a human donor in good health. The rearrangement joins TRBV5-1 to TRBJ1-5; perhaps TRBD1 as D (5 bases). The specimen was CD4+ T cells from PBMCs, cultured in vitro. The CDR3 DNA reads as TGCGCCAGCAGCTTGGGGGACCACCCGGATCAGCCCCAGCATTTT. This translates into CASSLGDHPDQPQHF.